This entry describes one TCR beta chain. The antigen remains unidentified. These data belong to a study of beta chain features in type 1 diabetes. TCRB transcripts that were expressed got sequenced, as all of the isolated RNA had been reverse transcribed. Profiled with immunoSEQ multiplex PCR; TCRdb holds only in-frame clones, not every one. Among approximately 200,000 clones, 9% to 10% were seen once, and the ten largest hold just under 0.035%. General observations from the study: There were fewer insertions and more deletions at the VDJ junctions of type 1 diabetes patients. Naive, central memory and Treg TCRB repertoires seemed to resemble each other more closely in patients than they did in healthy donors.

The specimen sequenced was naive CD4+ T cells from blood. The TCR originated in a woman in her late teens or twenties in good health.

The CDR3, as DNA: TGTGCCAGCAGCCCCATCACCGCGGGACTAGCGGGCACAGATACGCAGTATTTT. Translated: CASSPITAGLAGTDTQYF. This chain joins TRBV4-2 and TRBJ2-3, with 11 bases identical to TRBD2. The CDR3 totals 18 residues. Germline trimming cut 4 bases from V and 1 base from J; bases unmatched to any gene: 10. Germline V lookup: CDR1 LGHNA, CDR2 YNFKEQ.